The 18 T cell receptor beta chains below were found in one sample sequenced in a study of blood T cell repertoires in COVID-19. Assay used: immunoSEQ multiplex PCR; TCRdb lists only in-frame clones, some missing. The sample yields over 300,000 clones, about nine tenths seen once. The specimen sequenced was PBMCs or T cells enriched from blood (not recorded which). The receptors were sampled from a woman younger than 35 who had recovered from COVID-19.

The CDR3 is CASSLTGLAGELSSYEQYF. DNA for the CDR3: TGCGCCAGCAGCTTGACGGGACTAGCGGGGGAACTGAGCTCCTACGAGCAGTACTTC. The rearrangement joins TRBV5-1 to TRBJ2-7, with 14 bases matching TRBD2. The CDR3 covers 19 residues. J lost 0 bases, V lost 1 base, and 9 bases had no gene match. In germline, CDR1 is SGHRS, CDR2 YFSETQ.

Only a few counts were recorded for this clone. This chain links TRBV27 with TRBJ1-2; no definite D call. This CDR3 is 14 amino acids long. V was trimmed by 2 bases and J by 4 bases, leaving 11 bases between them. CDR1 and CDR2 (germline): MNHEY, SMNVEV (reference sequence). The chain's CDR3 is CASSLMSGLYGYTF. In DNA form, the CDR3 reads TGTGCCAGCAGTTTAATGAGTGGACTCTATGGCTACACCTTC.

This chain uses TRBV28 with TRBJ1-2; 7 bases align to TRBD1. Trimming removed 6 bases from V and 5 bases from J; junction bases left unmatched: 6. This CDR3 has 13 amino acids. CDR1 and CDR2 (germline): MDHEN, SYDVKM. DNA of the CDR3: TGTGCCAGCAGAGTACCGGGACAGTATGGCTACACCTTC. It translates to CASRVPGQYGYTF.

The gene calls are TRBV10-3 and TRBJ2-7; TRBD2 matches at 13 bases. Germline V CDR1 and CDR2: ENHRY, SYGVKD. The CDR3 has 17 residues. Germline trimming cut 3 bases from V and 4 bases from J; bases unmatched to any gene: 9. CDR3 loop: CAISESTSGRKLYEQYF. For the CDR3, the DNA is TGTGCCATCAGTGAATCGACTAGCGGGAGGAAATTATACGAGCAGTACTTC.

The J gene is TRBJ1-2, the V gene TRBV14, with a tentative D call TRBD1 (6 bases). Trimming left V 6 bases short and J 4 bases short, with 15 bases between. The CDR3 has 14 amino acids. The V gene's germline CDR1 is SGHDN and CDR2 FVKESK. Here the CDR3 reads CASSFDRFAYGYTF. The CDR3 DNA reads as TGTGCCAGCAGTTTTGACAGGTTTGCCTATGGCTACACCTTC.

The chain joins TRBV6-1 to TRBJ1-2, with D perhaps matching TRBD1 (5 bases). CDR3 length: 15 residues. The germline V gene has CDR1 MNHNS and CDR2 SASEGT. Trimming removed 2 bases from V and 0 bases from J, with 10 bases in between. CDR3 in amino acids: CASSESWGSNYGYTF. Here the CDR3 DNA reads TGTGCCAGCAGTGAATCCTGGGGCTCTAACTATGGCTACACCTTC.

The CDR3 region is CASSLNHHLRDEKLFF. The CDR3 region has the DNA TGTGCCAGCAGCTTGAACCACCACCTGCGGGATGAAAAACTGTTTTTT. The V call is TRBV7-7, the J call TRBJ1-4; D gene unclear. This CDR3 comprises 16 residues. The V gene's germline CDR1 is SSHAT and CDR2 FNYEAQ (reference sequence). Trimming stripped 3 bases from V and 6 bases from J, with 17 bases between.

The rearrangement links TRBV30 to TRBJ2-7; possibly TRBD1 for D (5 bases). Trimming removed 4 bases at V and 4 bases at J, with 14 bases between. Germline V gene sequence: CDR1 GTSNPN, CDR2 SVGIG (reference sequence). The CDR3 loop spans 13 amino acids. CDR3 sequence: CAWNAGKGYEQYF. CDR3 coding DNA: TGTGCCTGGAACGCAGGGAAGGGGTACGAGCAGTACTTC.

The rearrangement uses TRBV2 and TRBJ1-1; D possibly corresponds to TRBD1 (6 bases). The germline V gene encodes CDR1 SNHLY and CDR2 FYNNEI. Trimming took 8 bases from V and 4 from J, leaving 14 bases between them. The CDR3 runs to 13 residues. The CDR3 spells CASGGDTSTEAFF. For the CDR3, the DNA is TGTGCCAGCGGGGGGGACACTAGCACTGAAGCTTTCTTT.

CDR3 sequence reads: CATSETGGKGQPQHF. For the CDR3, the DNA is TGTGCCACCAGTGAAACAGGGGGCAAGGGTCAGCCCCAGCATTTT. The rearrangement uses TRBV24-1 and TRBJ1-5, with 9 bases fitting TRBD1. CDR1 and CDR2 (germline): KGHDR, SFDVKD. The CDR3 consists of 15 residues. Unmatched junction bases numbered 6, after V lost 4 bases and J lost 6 bases.

V is TRBV7-8 and J is TRBJ1-3; a weak D match, TRBD1 (5 bases). Trimming took 1 base from V and 0 from J, leaving 10 bases between them. CDR1 SGHVS and CDR2 FQNEAQ come from the germline V gene. The CDR3 loop spans 16 amino acids. The CDR3, as DNA: TGTGCCAGCAGCTTAGTTCCAGGACACTCTGGAAACACCATATATTTT. This sequence encodes CASSLVPGHSGNTIYF.

The rearrangement uses TRBV4-1 and TRBJ2-1, with 7 bases aligning to TRBD2. There are 17 residues in the CDR3. Germline trimming cut 2 bases from V and 10 bases from J; bases unmatched to any gene: 17. The germline V gene has CDR1 MGHRA and CDR2 YSYEKL. Here the CDR3 reads CASSQKPREGFGKEQFF. The CDR3, as DNA: TGCGCCAGCAGCCAAAAGCCGAGGGAGGGGTTTGGGAAGGAGCAGTTCTTC.

The rearrangement joins TRBV30 to TRBJ2-3; a possible D gene is TRBD2 (7 bases). The V end was cut by 0 bases, the J end by 5 bases, with 15 bases between. In germline, CDR1 is GTSNPN, CDR2 SVGIG (reference sequence). The CDR3 extends over 15 amino acids. The CDR3 spells CAWSVRGGSGDTQYF. The CDR3 region has the DNA TGTGCCTGGAGTGTACGCGGGGGCTCTGGAGATACGCAGTATTTT.

The V gene is TRBV24-1, the J gene TRBJ2-2; 10 bases fit TRBD1. V was clipped by 7 bases and J by 3 bases; unmatched bases: 7. The CDR3 is made up of 16 amino acids. Germline loops: CDR1 KGHDR, CDR2 SFDVKD. CDR3 bases: TGTGCCACCAGAACCGGGACAGGGGTTGACACCGGGGAGCTGTTTTTT. It codes for CATRTGTGVDTGELFF.

The CDR3 region has the DNA TGTGCCATCCAGGCAGGGACAGGGGACACCGGGGAGCTGTTTTTT. Encoded protein: CAIQAGTGDTGELFF. The chain uses TRBV10-3 and TRBJ2-2; 10 bases fit TRBD1. Germline CDR1 and CDR2: ENHRY and SYGVKD. J gave up 3 bases and V 8 bases, and 6 bases lay outside the gene matches. CDR3 length: 15 residues.

This clone was counted only a few times. This chain joins TRBV28 and TRBJ2-7; D unresolved. CDR1 is MDHEN, CDR2 SYDVKM, per germline. Trimming stripped 4 bases from V and 0 bases from J, with 13 bases between. The CDR3 has 15 residues. Written as DNA, the CDR3 is TGTGCCAGCAGTTCTGCCGCGGAAAGCTCCTACGAGCAGTACTTC. As protein: CASSSAAESSYEQYF. The whole variable domain, remainder taken from reference TRBV28 and TRBJ2-7, is DVKVTQSSRYLVKRTGEKVFLECVQDMDHENMFWYRQDPGLGLRLIYFSYDVKMKEKGDIPEGYSVSREKKERFSLILESASTNQTSMYLCASSSAAESSYEQYFGPGTRLTVT.

The chain couples TRBV18 to TRBJ2-5; 8 bases map to TRBD2. This CDR3 contains 15 residues. V trimming: 3 bases; J trimming: 5 bases; junction bases outside the gene matches: 8. Germline loops: CDR1 KGHSH, CDR2 LQKENI. This chain's CDR3 is CASSPGLAWTETQYF. The CDR3 bases are TGTGCCAGCTCACCCGGACTAGCCTGGACCGAGACCCAGTACTTC.

The CDR3 is CASSQQDGHNSPLHF. The CDR3 coding sequence is TGCGCCAGCAGCCAACAGGACGGGCATAATTCACCCCTCCACTTT. The chain is built from TRBV5-1 and TRBJ1-6; TRBD1 might be the D (5 bases). This CDR3 is built from 15 residues. CDR1 is SGHRS, CDR2 YFSETQ, per germline. Trimming stripped 4 bases from V and 5 bases from J, with 13 bases between.